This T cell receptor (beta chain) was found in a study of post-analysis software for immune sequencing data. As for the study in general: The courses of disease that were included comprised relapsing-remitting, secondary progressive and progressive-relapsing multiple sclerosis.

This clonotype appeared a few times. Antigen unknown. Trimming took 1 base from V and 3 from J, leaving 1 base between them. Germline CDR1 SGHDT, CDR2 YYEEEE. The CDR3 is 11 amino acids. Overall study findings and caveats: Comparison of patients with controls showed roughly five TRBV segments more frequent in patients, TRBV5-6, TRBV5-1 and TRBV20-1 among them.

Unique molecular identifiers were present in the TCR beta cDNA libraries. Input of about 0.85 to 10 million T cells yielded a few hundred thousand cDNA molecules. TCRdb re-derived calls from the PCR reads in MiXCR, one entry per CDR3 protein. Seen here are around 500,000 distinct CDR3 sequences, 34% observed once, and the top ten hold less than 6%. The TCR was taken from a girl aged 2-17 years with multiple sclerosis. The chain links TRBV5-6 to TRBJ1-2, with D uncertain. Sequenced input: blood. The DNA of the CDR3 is TGTGCCAGCAGCTTGTACTATGGCTACACCTTC. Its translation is CASSLYYGYTF.